The entry that follows covers one T cell receptor (beta chain) sequence. The data were obtained in a study of T cell changes during pregnancy in multiple sclerosis. Germline values: CDR1 MGHDK, CDR2 SYGVNS. Losses at the gene ends were 4 bases for V and 4 bases for J; bases not matched to a gene: 6. The CDR3 consists of 14 residues. Profiling relied on immunoSEQ multiplex PCR, and the TCRdb table lists in-frame clones only, not all of them. Here the sample spans fewer than 45,000 clones, approximately 90% being singletons. The receptor comes from a female donor in good health, enrolled as a control in a pregnancy study. The chain recombines TRBV25-1 with TRBJ1-1; TRBD1 matches at 7 bases. The source was peripheral blood, collected in the second trimester of pregnancy. The CDR3 bases are TGTGCCAGCAGTGGAGGGGGCGCAGGCACTGAAGCTTTCTTT. The encoded protein is CASSGGGAGTEAFF.